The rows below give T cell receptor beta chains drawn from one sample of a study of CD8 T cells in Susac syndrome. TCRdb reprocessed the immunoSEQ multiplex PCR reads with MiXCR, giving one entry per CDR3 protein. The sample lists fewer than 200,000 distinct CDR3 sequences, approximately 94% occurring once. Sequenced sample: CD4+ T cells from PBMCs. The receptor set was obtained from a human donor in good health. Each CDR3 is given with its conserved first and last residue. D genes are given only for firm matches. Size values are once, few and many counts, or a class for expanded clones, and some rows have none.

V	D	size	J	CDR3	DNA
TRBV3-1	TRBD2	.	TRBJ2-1	CASSETSGSSNEQFF	TGTGCCAGCAGCGAGACTAGCGGGAGTTCTAATGAGCAGTTCTTC
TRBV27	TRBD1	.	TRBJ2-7	CASRDRAYEQYF	TGTGCCAGCAGGGACAGGGCCTACGAGCAGTACTTC
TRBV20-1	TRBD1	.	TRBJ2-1	CSARPGQGADNEQFF	TGCAGTGCTAGACCTGGACAGGGGGCAGACAATGAGCAGTTCTTC
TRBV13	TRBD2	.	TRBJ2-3	CASSLLSTSKTDTQYF	TGTGCCAGCAGCTTACTATCGACTAGCAAAACAGATACGCAGTATTTT
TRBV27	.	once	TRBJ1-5	CASRSDTIGNQPQHF	TGTGCCAGCAGATCCGACACAATCGGCAACCAGCCCCAGCATTTT
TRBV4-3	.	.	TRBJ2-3	CASSGRSADTQYF	TGCGCCAGCAGCGGGAGATCGGCAGATACGCAGTATTTT
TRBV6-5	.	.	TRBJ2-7	CASKRDTREQYF	TGTGCCAGCAAGAGGGACACCCGTGAGCAGTACTTC
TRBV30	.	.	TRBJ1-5	CAWSVQGGRQPQHF	TGTGCCTGGAGTGTACAAGGGGGTCGGCAGCCCCAGCATTTT
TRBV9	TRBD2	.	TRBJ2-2	CASSPASGRALVYPVGELFF	TGTGCCAGCAGTCCCGCCTCCGGGAGGGCCCTGGTTTACCCCGTCGGGGAGCTGTTTTTT
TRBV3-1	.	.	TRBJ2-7	CASSRQPGNGALQYF	TGTGCCAGCAGCCGGCAGCCGGGGAACGGGGCACTGCAGTACTTC
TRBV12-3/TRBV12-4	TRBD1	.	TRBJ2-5	CASSNGTGLFETQYF	TGTGCCAGCAGTAATGGGACAGGGTTGTTTGAGACCCAGTACTTC
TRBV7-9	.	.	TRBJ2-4	CASSSSGLGDIQYF	TGTGCCAGCAGCTCCTCGGGCCTCGGTGACATTCAGTACTTC
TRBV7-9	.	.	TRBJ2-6	CASSPDIILANVLTF	TGTGCCAGCAGCCCCGACATTATCCTGGCCAACGTCCTGACTTTC
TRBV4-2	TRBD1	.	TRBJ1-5	CASSHDPTGRQPQHF	TGTGCCAGCAGCCACGATCCGACAGGGAGACAGCCCCAGCATTTT
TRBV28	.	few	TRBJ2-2	CASSPDTGELFF	TGTGCCAGCTCACCAGACACCGGGGAGCTGTTTTTT
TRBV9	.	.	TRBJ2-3	CASSARRDTQYF	TGTGCCAGCAGCGCCAGGAGGGATACGCAGTATTTT
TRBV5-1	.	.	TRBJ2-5	CASSWTANQETQYF	TGCGCCAGCAGTTGGACAGCGAACCAAGAGACCCAGTACTTC
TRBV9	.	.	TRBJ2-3	CASSAQLVTPTDTQYF	TGTGCCAGCAGCGCCCAACTGGTTACCCCCACAGATACGCAGTATTTT
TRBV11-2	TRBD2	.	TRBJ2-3	CASSSPREGTQYF	TGTGCCAGCAGCTCCCCGCGGGAGGGCACGCAGTATTTT
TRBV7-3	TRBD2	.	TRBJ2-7	CASSLSTSGTGGQYF	TGTGCCAGCAGCTTATCGACTAGCGGGACGGGAGGGCAGTACTTC
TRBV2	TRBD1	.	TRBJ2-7	CASSLGTGYGQYF	TGTGCCAGCAGTCTAGGGACAGGGTATGGGCAGTACTTC
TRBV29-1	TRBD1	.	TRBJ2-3	CSVEVTGEDTQYF	TGCAGCGTTGAGGTGACAGGGGAGGATACGCAGTATTTT
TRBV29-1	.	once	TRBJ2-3	CSVGGILTDTQYF	TGCAGCGTTGGGGGGATTCTTACAGATACGCAGTATTTT
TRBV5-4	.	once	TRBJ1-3	CASSLGHPSGNTIYF	TGTGCCAGCAGCTTGGGACACCCCTCTGGAAACACCATATATTTT
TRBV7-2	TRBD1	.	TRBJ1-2	CASFRDRVLGYTF	TGTGCCAGCTTCCGCGACAGGGTCCTGGGCTACACCTTC
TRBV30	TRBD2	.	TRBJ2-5	CAWSRREGGTQYF	TGTGCCTGGAGTCGGAGGGAGGGCGGGACCCAGTACTTC
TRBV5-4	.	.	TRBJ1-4	CASSLEGNGEKLFF	TGTGCCAGCAGCTTGGAAGGGAATGGTGAAAAACTGTTTTTT
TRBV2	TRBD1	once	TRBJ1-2	CASRLGQGEGYTF	TGTGCCAGCAGATTAGGACAGGGGGAAGGCTACACCTTC
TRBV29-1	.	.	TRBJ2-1	CSVEAGPSYNEQFF	TGCAGCGTTGAAGCAGGGCCCTCCTACAATGAGCAGTTCTTC
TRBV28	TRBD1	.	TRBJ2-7	CASSPTGDTYEQYF	TGTGCCAGCAGTCCGACAGGGGACACCTACGAGCAGTACTTC
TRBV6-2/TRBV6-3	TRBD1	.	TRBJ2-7	CASSLDRGRDEQYF	TGTGCCAGCAGTTTGGACAGGGGGCGCGACGAGCAGTACTTC
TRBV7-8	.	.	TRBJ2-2	CASNLRGARTGELFF	TGTGCCAGCAACCTTAGGGGGGCGCGAACCGGGGAGCTGTTTTTT
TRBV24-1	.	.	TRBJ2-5	CATSDGAPGGRETQYF	TGTGCCACCAGTGATGGGGCCCCTGGGGGTCGAGAGACCCAGTACTTC
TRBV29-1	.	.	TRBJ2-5	CSVELGGRETQYF	TGCAGCGTTGAGCTAGGGGGTCGGGAGACCCAGTACTTC
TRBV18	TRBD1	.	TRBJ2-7	CASSPPDRGPEQYF	TGTGCCAGCTCACCGCCGGACAGGGGACCCGAGCAGTACTTC
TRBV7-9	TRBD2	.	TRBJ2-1	CASSSFAKRGYNEQFF	TGTGCCAGCAGCTCATTTGCAAAGCGGGGCTACAATGAGCAGTTCTTC
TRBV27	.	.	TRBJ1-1	CASTPTGNTEAFF	TGTGCCAGCACCCCGACGGGGAACACTGAAGCTTTCTTT
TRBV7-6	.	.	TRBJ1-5	CASSLAGGNQPQHF	TGTGCCAGCAGCTTAGCGGGTGGCAATCAGCCCCAGCATTTT
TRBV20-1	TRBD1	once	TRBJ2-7	CSALWGQGGYEQYF	TGCAGTGCTCTGTGGGGACAGGGAGGATACGAGCAGTACTTC
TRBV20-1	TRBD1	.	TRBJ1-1	CSASQGDTEAFF	TGCAGTGCTTCCCAGGGGGACACTGAAGCTTTCTTT
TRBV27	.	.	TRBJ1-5	CASSYALNQPQHF	TGTGCCAGCAGTTATGCCCTGAATCAGCCCCAGCATTTT
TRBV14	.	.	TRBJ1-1	CASSPLGGNTEAFF	TGTGCCAGCAGCCCATTGGGGGGGAACACTGAAGCTTTCTTT
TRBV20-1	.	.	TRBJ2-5	CSARDSTGALETQYF	TGCAGTGCCCGCGACTCTACGGGAGCTTTAGAGACCCAGTACTTC
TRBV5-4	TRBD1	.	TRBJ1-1	CASSMGQRNTEAFF	TGTGCCAGCAGCATGGGACAGCGAAACACTGAAGCTTTCTTT
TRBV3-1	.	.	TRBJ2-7	CASSQMVDGEQYF	TGTGCCAGCAGCCAGATGGTGGATGGCGAGCAGTACTTC
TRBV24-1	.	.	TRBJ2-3	CATSAGEKTDTQYF	TGTGCCACCAGTGCTGGGGAGAAAACAGATACGCAGTATTTT